The following is a T cell receptor (beta chain) sequence with its context. Its antigen is as yet unknown. Generated by immunoSEQ multiplex PCR, the TCRdb table keeps only in-frame clones and is missing some. The top ten clones hold 1.6% of a sample with fewer than 120,000 clones, about nine tenths of them seen once. This sample is drawn from a study of T cell responses to AZD1222 COVID-19 vaccine. Looking at the study overall: Second-dose schedules of about 4 or about 12 weeks were combined. Study-wide results and limits: Most donors were white British and more were female, and clonal diversity was possibly underestimated. The breadth and depth of Spike-specific TCRs increased once two AZD1222 doses had been given.

Germline V gene lookup returns CDR1 WSHSY and CDR2 SAAADI. The CDR3 is made up of 16 amino acids. Germline trimming cut 3 bases from V and 2 bases from J; bases unmatched to any gene: 10. The specimen was peripheral blood, collected on day 0 of AZD1222 vaccination. This receptor was taken from an adult in good health. This sequence joins TRBV10-2 and TRBJ2-7, with TRBD1 matching over 7 bases. The CDR3: CASSDPGTVSTYEQYF. The CDR3 DNA reads as TGCGCCAGCAGTGATCCCGGGACAGTTTCAACCTACGAGCAGTACTTC.